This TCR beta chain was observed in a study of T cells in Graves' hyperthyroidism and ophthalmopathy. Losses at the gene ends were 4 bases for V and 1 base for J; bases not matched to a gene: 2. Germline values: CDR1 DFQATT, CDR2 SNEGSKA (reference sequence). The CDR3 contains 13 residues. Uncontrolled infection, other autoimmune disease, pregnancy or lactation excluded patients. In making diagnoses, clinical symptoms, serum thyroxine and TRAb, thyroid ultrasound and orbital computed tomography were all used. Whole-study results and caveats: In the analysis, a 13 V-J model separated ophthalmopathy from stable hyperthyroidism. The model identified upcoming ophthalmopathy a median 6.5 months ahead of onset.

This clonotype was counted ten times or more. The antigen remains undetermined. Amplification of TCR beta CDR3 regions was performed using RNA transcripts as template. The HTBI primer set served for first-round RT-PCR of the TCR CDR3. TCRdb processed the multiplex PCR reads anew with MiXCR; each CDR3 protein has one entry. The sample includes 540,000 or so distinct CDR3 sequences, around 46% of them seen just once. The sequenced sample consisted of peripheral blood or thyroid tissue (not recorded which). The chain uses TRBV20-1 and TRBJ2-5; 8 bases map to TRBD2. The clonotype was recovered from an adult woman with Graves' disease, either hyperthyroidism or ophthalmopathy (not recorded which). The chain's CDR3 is CSAIAGGQETQYF. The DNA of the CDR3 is TGCAGTGCTATCGCGGGGGGCCAAGAGACCCAGTACTTC.